This entry is about one T cell receptor (beta chain). The sample belongs to a study of blood T cell repertoires in COVID-19. Overall study: From T cells, B-cell-depleted T cells, or PBMCs came the material, which was cDNA or gDNA.

Germline lookup yields CDR1 SGHAT and CDR2 FQNNGV. The CDR3 spans 19 residues. Trimming at V came to 2 bases and at J to 1 base, leaving 15 bases not matched to a gene. In the authors' methods: Reference gene primer amplification yielded estimated nucleated cell counts. Method: immunoSEQ multiplex PCR; TCRdb's copy keeps in-frame clones and lacks some. The V and J calls and the clone size are those of that table, but D and trimming were determined from the DNA. The data show roughly 250,000 clones, approximately 80% seen once. Material for sequencing was peripheral blood. The sequence was obtained from an older woman with active or convalescent COVID-19. The rearrangement joins TRBV11-2 to TRBJ2-5, with 8 bases matching TRBD2. In nucleotides, the CDR3 is TGTGCCAGCAGCTTACGGCCTAGACTAGCGCCGAAGGGCCAAGAGACCCAGTACTTC. Its translation is CASSLRPRLAPKGQETQYF.